This TCR beta chain was recovered during a study of OX40 agonist ivuxolimab in advanced cancers. Libraries were prepared by immunoSEQ multiplex PCR; TCRdb keeps only in-frame clonotypes and omits some of them. The sample records about 43,000 clones, around nine tenths being singletons. This CDR3 region has 12 residues. V gave up 2 bases and J gave up 7 bases, with 5 bases separating them. Germline CDR1 reads SGHAT; CDR2 reads FQDESV (reference sequence). The clonotype was recovered from an adult with an advanced solid tumor such as melanoma, head and neck, liver or kidney cancer. The sequencing used CD4+ or CD8+ T cells sorted from blood, collected in a trial of the OX40 agonist ivuxolimab. The chain has TRBV11-1 and TRBJ2-2; D remains ambiguous. CDR3: CASSLYSGELFF. Written as DNA, the CDR3 is TGTGCCAGCAGCTTATATAGCGGGGAGCTGTTTTTT.